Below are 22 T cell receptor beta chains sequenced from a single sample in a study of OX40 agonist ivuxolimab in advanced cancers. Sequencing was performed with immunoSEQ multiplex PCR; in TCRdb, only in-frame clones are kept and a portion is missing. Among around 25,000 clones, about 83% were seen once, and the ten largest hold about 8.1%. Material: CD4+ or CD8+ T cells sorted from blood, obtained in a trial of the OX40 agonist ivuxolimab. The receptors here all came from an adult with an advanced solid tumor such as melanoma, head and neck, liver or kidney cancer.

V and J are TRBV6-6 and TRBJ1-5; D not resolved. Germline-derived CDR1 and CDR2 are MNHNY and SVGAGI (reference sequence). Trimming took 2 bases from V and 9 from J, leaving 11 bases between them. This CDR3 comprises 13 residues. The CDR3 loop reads CASSYTWGGPQHF. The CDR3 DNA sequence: TGTGCCAGCAGTTACACTTGGGGAGGGCCCCAGCATTTT.

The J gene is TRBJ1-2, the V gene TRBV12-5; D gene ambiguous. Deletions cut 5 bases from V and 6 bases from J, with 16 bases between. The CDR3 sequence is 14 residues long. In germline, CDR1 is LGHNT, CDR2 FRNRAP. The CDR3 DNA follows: TGTGCTAGTGGTCTACCCAGTCTTGGTCATGGCTACACCTTC. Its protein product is CASGLPSLGHGYTF.

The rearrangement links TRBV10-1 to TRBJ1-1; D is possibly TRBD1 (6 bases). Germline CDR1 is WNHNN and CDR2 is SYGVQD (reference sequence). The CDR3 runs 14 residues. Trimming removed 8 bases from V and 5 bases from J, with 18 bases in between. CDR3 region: CASSEGGERTEAFF. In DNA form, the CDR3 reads TGCGCCAGCTCTGAAGGGGGAGAGAGGACTGAAGCTTTCTTT.

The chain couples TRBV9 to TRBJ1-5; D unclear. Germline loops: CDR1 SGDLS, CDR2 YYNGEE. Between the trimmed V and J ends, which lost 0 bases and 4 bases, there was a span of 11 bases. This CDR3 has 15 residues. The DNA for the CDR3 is TGTGCCAGCAGCGTAGGAGGGATCCCTAATCAGCCCCAGCATTTT. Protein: CASSVGGIPNQPQHF.

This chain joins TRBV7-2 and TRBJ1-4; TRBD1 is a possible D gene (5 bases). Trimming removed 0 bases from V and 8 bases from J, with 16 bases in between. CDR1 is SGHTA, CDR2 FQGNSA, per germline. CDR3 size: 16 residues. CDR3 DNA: TGTGCCAGCAGCTTAGCGTCAGAGGGGCGGGGGGAAAAACTGTTTTTT. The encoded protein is CASSLASEGRGEKLFF.

This CDR3 reads CASSVGDGVYEQYF. The CDR3 coding sequence is TGTGCCAGCAGCGTAGGGGACGGGGTGTACGAGCAGTACTTC. The V gene is TRBV9, the J gene TRBJ2-7; either TRBD1 or TRBD2 may supply D (5 bases each). The CDR3 runs to 14 residues. V was trimmed by 0 bases and J by 4 bases, leaving 11 bases between them. CDR1 and CDR2 from the germline V gene are SGDLS and YYNGEE.

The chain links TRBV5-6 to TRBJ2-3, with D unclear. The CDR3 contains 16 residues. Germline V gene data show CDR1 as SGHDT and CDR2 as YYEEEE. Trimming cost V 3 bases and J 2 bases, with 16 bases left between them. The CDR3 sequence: CASSSPEERATDTQYF. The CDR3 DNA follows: TGTGCCAGCAGCTCCCCAGAGGAAAGGGCCACAGATACGCAGTATTTT.

The DNA of the CDR3 is TGTGCCGCTACCTACAGTTCCTACGAGCAGTACTTC. Its translation is CAATYSSYEQYF. The chain recombines TRBV6-1 with TRBJ2-7; D gene uncertain. Germline V lookup: CDR1 MNHNS, CDR2 SASEGT. CDR3 size: 12 residues. V was clipped by 11 bases and J by 1 base, with 12 bases between them.

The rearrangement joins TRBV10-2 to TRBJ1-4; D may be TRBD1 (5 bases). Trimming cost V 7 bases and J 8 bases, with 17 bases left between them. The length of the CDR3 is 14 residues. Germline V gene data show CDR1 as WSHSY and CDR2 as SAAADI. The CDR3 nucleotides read TGCGCCAGCACCCCCCCAGGGCTGGGCGAAAAACTGTTTTTT. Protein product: CASTPPGLGEKLFF.

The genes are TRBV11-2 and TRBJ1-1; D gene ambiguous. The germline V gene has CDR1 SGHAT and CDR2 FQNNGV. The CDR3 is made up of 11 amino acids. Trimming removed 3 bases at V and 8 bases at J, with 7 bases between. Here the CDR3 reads CASSFTMEAFF. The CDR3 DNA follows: TGTGCCAGCAGCTTCACAATGGAAGCTTTCTTT.

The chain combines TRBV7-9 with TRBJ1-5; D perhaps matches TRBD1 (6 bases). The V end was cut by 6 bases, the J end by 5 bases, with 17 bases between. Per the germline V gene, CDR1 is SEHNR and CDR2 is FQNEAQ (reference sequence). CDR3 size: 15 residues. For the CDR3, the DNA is TGTGCCAGCAGTCCAGGCGGGGGGGCTGATCAGCCCCAGCATTTT. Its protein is CASSPGGGADQPQHF.

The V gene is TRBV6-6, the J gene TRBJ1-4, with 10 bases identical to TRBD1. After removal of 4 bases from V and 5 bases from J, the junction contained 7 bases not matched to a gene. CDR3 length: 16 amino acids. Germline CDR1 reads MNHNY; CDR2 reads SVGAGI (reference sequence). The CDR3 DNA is TGTGCCAGCAGTTCAACTTGGACAGGGGGGAATGAAAAACTGTTTTTT. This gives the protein CASSSTWTGGNEKLFF.

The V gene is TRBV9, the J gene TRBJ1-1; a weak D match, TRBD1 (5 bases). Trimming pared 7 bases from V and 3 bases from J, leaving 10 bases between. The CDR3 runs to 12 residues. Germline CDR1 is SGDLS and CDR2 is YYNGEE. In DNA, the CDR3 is TGTGCCAGCTTAGGGGAGGACACTGAAGCTTTCTTT. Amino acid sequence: CASLGEDTEAFF.

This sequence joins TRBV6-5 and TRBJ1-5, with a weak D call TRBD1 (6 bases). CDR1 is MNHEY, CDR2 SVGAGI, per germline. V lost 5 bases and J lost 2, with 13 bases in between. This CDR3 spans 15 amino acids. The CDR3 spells CASSQGLGGNQPQHF. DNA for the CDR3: TGTGCCAGCAGTCAGGGGTTAGGTGGCAATCAGCCCCAGCATTTT.

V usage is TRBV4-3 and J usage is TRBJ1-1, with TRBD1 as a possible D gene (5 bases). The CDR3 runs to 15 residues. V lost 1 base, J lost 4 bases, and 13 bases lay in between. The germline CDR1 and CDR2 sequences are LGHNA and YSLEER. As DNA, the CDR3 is TGCGCCAGCAGCCAAGGGTGGGGCGCGGGCACTGAAGCTTTCTTT. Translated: CASSQGWGAGTEAFF.

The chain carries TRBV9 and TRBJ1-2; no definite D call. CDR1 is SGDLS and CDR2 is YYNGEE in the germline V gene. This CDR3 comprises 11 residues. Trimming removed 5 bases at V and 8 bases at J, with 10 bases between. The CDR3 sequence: CASRAIGGYTF. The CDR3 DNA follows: TGTGCCAGCAGGGCGATAGGAGGCTACACCTTC.

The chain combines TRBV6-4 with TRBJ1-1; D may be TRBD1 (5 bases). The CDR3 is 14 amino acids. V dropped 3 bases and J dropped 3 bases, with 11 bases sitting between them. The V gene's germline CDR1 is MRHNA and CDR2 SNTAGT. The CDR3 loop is CASSEGVEDTEAFF. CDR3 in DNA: TGTGCCAGCAGTGAGGGGGTCGAGGACACTGAAGCTTTCTTT.

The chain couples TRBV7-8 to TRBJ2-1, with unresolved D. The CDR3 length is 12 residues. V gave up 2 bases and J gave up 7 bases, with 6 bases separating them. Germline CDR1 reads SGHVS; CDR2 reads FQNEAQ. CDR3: CASSLNGNEQFF. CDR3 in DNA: TGTGCCAGCAGCTTAAATGGGAATGAGCAGTTCTTC.

Written as DNA, the CDR3 is TGCGCCCCCGGCAAAGTTCCCTTTATGAACACTGAAGCTTTCTTT. Translated, it gives CAPGKVPFMNTEAFF. This chain joins TRBV10-2 and TRBJ1-1; no definite D call. The V end was cut by 11 bases, the J end by 0 bases, with 19 bases between. The germline V gene encodes CDR1 WSHSY and CDR2 SAAADI. The CDR3 spans 15 residues.

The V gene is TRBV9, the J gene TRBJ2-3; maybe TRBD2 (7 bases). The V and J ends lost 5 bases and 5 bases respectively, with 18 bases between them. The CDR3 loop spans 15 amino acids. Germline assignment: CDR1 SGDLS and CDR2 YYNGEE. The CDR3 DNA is TGTGCCAGCAGGAGAGGGGGGGCGGTAGGAGATACGCAGTATTTT. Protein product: CASRRGGAVGDTQYF.

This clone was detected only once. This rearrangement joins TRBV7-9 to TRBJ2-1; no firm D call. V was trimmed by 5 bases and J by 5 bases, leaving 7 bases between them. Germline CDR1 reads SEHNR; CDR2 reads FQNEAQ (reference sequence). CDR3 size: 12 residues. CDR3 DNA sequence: TGTGCCAGCAGCCCCCCGGACAATGAGCAGTTCTTC. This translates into CASSPPDNEQFF.

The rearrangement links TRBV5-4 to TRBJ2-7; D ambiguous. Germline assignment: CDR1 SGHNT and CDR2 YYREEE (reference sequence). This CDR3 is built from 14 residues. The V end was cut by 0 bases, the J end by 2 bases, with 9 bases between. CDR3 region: CASSLGGYTYEQYF. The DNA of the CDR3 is TGTGCCAGCAGCTTGGGTGGATACACCTACGAGCAGTACTTC.